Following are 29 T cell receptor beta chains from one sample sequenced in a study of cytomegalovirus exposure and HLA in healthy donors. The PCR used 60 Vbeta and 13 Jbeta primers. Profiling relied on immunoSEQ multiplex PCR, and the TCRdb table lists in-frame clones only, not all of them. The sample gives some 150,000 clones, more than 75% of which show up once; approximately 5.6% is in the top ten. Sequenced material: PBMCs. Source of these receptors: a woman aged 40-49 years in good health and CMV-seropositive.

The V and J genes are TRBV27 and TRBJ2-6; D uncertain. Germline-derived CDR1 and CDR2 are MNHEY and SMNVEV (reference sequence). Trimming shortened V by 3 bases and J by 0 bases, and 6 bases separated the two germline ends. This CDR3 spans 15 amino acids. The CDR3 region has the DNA TGTGCCAGCAGTTTTGATAGCTCTGGGGCCAACGTCCTGACTTTC. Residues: CASSFDSSGANVLTF.

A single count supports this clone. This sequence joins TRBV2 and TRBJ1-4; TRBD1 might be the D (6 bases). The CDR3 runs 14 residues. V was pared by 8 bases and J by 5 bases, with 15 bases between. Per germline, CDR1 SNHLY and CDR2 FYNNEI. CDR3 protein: CASSPQGPNEKLFF. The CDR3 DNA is TGTGCCAGCTCCCCACAGGGTCCGAATGAAAAACTGTTTTTT.

CDR3 sequence: CASSEQGIRRQPQHF. The CDR3 DNA reads TGTGCCAGCAGTGAACAGGGAATCAGAAGGCAGCCCCAGCATTTT. The chain carries TRBV6-1 and TRBJ1-5; possible D gene TRBD1, 5 bases. Between the trimmed V and J ends, which lost 2 bases and 7 bases, there was a span of 15 bases. This CDR3 has 15 residues. Germline V gene sequence: CDR1 MNHNS, CDR2 SASEGT.

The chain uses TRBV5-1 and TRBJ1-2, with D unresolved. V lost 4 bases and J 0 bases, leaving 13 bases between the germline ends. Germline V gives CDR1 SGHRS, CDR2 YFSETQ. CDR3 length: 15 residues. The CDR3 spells CASSPENTPNYGYTF. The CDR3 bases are TGCGCCAGCAGCCCCGAAAACACGCCTAACTATGGCTACACCTTC.

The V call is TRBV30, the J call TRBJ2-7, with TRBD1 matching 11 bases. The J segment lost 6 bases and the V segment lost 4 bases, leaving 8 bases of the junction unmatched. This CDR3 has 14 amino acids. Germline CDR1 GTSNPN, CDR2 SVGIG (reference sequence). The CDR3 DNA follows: TGTGCCTGGACCCTCCTAGGGACAGGGGGCGAGCAGTACTTC. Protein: CAWTLLGTGGEQYF. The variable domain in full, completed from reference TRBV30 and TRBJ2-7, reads SQTIHQWPATLVQPVGSPLSLECTVEGTSNPNLYWYRQAAGRGLQLLFYSVGIGQISSEVPQNLSASRPQDRQFILSSKKLLLSDSGFYLCAWTLLGTGGEQYFGPGTRLTVT.

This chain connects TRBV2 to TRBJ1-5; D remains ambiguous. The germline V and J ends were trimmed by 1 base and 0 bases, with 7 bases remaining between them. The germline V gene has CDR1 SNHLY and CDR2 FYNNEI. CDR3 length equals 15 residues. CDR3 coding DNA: TGTGCCAGCAGTGAAGAACAGCTTAGCAATCAGCCCCAGCATTTT. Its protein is CASSEEQLSNQPQHF.

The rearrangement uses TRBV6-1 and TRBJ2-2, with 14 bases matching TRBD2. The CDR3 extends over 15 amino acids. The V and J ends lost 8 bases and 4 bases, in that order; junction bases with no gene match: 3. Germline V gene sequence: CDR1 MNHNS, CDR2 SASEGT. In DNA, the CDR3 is TGTGCCAGCGGTGGACTAGCGGGGGGCACCGGGGAGCTGTTTTTT. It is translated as CASGGLAGGTGELFF.

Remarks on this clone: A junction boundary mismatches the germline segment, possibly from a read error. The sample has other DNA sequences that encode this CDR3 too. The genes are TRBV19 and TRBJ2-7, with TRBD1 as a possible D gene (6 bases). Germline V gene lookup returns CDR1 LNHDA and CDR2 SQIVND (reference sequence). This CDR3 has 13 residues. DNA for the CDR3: TGCGCCAGTAGTTGGGACATCTCCTACGAGCAGTACTTC. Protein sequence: CASSWDISYEQYF.

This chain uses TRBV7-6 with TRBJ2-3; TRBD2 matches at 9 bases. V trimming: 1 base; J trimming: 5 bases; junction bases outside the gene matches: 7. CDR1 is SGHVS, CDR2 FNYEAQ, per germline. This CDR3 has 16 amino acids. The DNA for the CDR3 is TGTGCCAGCAGCTTAGGAGGCGGGAGGGCCTTAGATACGCAGTATTTT. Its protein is CASSLGGGRALDTQYF.

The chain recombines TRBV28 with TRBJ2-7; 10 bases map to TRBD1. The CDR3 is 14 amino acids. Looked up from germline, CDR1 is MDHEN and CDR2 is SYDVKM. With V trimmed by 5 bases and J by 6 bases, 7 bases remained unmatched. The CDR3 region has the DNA TGTGCCAGCAGTCTGTCGGGACAGGGGCGCGAGCAGTACTTC. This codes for CASSLSGQGREQYF.

CDR3 nucleotide sequence: TGTGCCTGGAGTTATGCTGGGGCCAACGTCCTGACTTTC. Amino acids: CAWSYAGANVLTF. This sequence joins TRBV30 and TRBJ2-6; D remains unclear. Looked up from germline, CDR1 is GTSNPN and CDR2 is SVGIG (reference sequence). The CDR3 length is 13 residues. Trimming took 2 bases from V and 2 from J, leaving 4 bases between them.

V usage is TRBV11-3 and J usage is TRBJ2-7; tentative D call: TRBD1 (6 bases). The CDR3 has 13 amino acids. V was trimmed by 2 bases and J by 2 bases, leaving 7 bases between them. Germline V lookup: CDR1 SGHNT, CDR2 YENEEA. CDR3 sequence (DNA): TGTGCCAGCAGCTTAAGGGACACCTACGAGCAGTACTTC. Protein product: CASSLRDTYEQYF.

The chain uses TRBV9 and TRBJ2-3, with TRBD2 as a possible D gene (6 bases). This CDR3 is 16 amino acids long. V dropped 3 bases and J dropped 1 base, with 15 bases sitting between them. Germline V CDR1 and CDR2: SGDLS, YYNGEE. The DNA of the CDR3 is TGTGCCAGCAGCGGACTAGGAGTTAGTGGCACAGATACGCAGTATTTT. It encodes CASSGLGVSGTDTQYF.

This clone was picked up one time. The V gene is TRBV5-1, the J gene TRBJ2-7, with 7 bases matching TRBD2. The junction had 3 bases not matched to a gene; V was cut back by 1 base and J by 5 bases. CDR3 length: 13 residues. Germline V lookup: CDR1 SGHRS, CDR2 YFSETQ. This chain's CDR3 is CASSLSGAHEQYF. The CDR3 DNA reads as TGCGCCAGCAGCTTGAGCGGGGCCCACGAGCAGTACTTC. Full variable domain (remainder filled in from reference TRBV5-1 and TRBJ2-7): KAGVTQTPRYLIKTRGQQVTLSCSPISGHRSVSWYQQTPGQGLQFLFEYFSETQRNKGNFPGRFSGRQFSNSRSEMNVSTLELGDSALYLCASSLSGAHEQYFGPGTRLTVT.

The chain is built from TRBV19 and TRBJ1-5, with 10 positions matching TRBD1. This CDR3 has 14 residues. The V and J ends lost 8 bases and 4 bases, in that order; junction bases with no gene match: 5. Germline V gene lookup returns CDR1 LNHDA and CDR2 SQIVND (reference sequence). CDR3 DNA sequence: TGTGCCAGTTGGGACAGGGGAGGTAATCAGCCCCAGCATTTT. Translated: CASWDRGGNQPQHF. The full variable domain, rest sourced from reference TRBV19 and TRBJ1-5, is DGGITQSPKYLFRKEGQNVTLSCEQNLNHDAMYWYRQDPGQGLRLIYYSQIVNDFQKGDIAEGYSVSREKKESFPLTVTSAQKNPTAFYLCASWDRGGNQPQHFGDGTRLSIL.

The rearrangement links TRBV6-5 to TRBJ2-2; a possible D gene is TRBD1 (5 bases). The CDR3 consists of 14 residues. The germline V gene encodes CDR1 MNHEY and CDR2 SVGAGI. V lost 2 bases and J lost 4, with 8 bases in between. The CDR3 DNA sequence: TGTGCCAGCAGTTACCGGACAAGCACCGGGGAGCTGTTTTTT. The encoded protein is CASSYRTSTGELFF.

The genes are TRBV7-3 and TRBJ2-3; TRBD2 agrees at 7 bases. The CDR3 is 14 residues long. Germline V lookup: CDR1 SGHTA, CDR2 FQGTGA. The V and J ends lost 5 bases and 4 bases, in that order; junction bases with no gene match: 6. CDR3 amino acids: CASSPRAGADTQYF. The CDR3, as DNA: TGTGCCAGCAGCCCAAGGGCGGGAGCAGATACGCAGTATTTT. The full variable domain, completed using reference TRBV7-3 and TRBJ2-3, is GAGVSQTPSNKVTEKGKYVELRCDPISGHTALYWYRQSLGQGPEFLIYFQGTGAADDSGLPNDRFFAVRPEGSVSTLKIQRTERGDSAVYLCASSPRAGADTQYFGPGTRLTVL.

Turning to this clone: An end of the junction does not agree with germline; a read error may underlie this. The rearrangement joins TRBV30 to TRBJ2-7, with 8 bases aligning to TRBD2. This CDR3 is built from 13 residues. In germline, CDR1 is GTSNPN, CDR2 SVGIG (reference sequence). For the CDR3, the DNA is TGTGCTTGGAGGCAGCGGGGGTCCTACGAGCAGTACTTC. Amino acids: CAWRQRGSYEQYF.

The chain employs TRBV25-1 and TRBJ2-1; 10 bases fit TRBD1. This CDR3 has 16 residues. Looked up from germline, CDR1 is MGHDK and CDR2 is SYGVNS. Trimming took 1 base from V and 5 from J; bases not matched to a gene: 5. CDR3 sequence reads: CASSEFRTGGNNEQFF. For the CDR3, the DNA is TGTGCCAGCAGTGAATTTCGGACAGGGGGAAACAATGAGCAGTTCTTC.

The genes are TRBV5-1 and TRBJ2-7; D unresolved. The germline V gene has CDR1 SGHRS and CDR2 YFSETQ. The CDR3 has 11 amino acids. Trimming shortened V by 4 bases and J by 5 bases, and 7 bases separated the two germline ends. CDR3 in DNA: TGCGCCAGCAGCCTCCTCGACGAGCAGTACTTC. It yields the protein CASSLLDEQYF.

This CDR3 reads CASRPLTANNEQFF. The CDR3 coding sequence is TGTGCCAGCAGGCCTTTGACAGCTAACAATGAGCAGTTCTTC. This chain uses TRBV11-2 with TRBJ2-1; D perhaps matches TRBD1 (5 bases). This CDR3 has 14 residues. Germline CDR1 and CDR2: SGHAT and FQNNGV. Trimming removed 6 bases at V and 5 bases at J, with 14 bases between.

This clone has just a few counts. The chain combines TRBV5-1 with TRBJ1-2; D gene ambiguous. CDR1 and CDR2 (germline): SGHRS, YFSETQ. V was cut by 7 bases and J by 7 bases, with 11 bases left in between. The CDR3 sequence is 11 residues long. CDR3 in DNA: TGCGCCAGCGGCACCCAAAGTGGCTACACCTTC. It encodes CASGTQSGYTF.

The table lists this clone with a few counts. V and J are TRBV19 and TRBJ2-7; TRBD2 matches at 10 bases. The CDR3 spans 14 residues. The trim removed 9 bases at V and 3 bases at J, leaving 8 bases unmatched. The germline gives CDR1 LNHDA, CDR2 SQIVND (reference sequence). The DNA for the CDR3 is TGTGCCAGCACCTCTAGCGGGAGTAACTACGAGCAGTACTTC. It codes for CASTSSGSNYEQYF. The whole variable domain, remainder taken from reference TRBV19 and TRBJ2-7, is DGGITQSPKYLFRKEGQNVTLSCEQNLNHDAMYWYRQDPGQGLRLIYYSQIVNDFQKGDIAEGYSVSREKKESFPLTVTSAQKNPTAFYLCASTSSGSNYEQYFGPGTRLTVT.

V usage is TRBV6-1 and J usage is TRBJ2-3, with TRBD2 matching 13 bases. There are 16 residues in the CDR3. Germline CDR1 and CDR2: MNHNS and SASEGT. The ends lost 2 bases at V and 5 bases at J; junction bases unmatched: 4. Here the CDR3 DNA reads TGTGCCAGCAGTGAATGGACTAGCGGGAGAAGAGATACGCAGTATTTT. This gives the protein CASSEWTSGRRDTQYF.

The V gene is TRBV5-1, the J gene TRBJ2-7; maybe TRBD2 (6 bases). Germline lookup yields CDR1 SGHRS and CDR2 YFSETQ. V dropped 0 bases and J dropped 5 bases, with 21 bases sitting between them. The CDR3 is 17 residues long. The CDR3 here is CASSLGGVGEPGDEQYF. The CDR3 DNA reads TGCGCCAGCAGCTTGGGGGGGGTAGGAGAGCCCGGCGACGAGCAGTACTTC.

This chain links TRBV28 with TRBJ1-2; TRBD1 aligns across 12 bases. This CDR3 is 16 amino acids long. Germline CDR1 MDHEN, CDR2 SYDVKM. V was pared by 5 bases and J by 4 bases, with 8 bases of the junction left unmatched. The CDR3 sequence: CASSPYGTGGVYGYTF. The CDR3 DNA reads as TGTGCCAGCAGTCCATATGGGACAGGGGGCGTCTATGGCTACACCTTC.

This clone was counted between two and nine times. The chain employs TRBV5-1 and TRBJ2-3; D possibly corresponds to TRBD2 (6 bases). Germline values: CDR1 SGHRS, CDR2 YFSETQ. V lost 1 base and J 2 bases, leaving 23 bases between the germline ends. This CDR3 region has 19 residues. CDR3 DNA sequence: TGCGCCAGCAGCTTGCGGGTTTCTTCGGGAGCGCTTAACACAGATACGCAGTATTTT. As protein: CASSLRVSSGALNTDTQYF.

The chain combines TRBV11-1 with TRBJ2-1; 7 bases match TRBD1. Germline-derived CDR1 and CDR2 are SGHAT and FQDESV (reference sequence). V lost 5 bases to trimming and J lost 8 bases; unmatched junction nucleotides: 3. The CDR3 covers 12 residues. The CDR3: CASSLDRDEQFF. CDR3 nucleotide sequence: TGTGCCAGCAGCCTCGACAGGGATGAGCAGTTCTTC. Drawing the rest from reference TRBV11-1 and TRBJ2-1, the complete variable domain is EAEVAQSPRYKITEKSQAVAFWCDPISGHATLYWYRQILGQGPELLVQFQDESVVDDSQLPKDRFSAERLKGVDSTLKIQPAELGDSAMYLCASSLDRDEQFFGPGTRLTVL.

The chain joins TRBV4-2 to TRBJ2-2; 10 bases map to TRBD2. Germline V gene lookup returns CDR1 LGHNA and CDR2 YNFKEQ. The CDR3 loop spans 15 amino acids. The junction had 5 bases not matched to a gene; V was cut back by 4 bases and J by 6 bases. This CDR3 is CASSRQAGGSGELFF. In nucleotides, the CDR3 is TGTGCCAGCAGCCGACAAGCGGGAGGGTCCGGGGAGCTGTTTTTT.